The count of the clone carrying this TCR beta chain is one. Its antigen remains unknown. The CDR3 has 14 amino acids. CDR1 and CDR2 (germline): SGHRS, YFSETQ. Trimming took 4 bases from V and 0 from J, leaving 11 bases between them. Sequencing used immunoSEQ multiplex PCR; TCRdb keeps in-frame clones, though not all of them. The sample yields a few hundred thousand clones, over 55% seen once. This sample is drawn from a study of cytotoxic CD8 clonotypes in ibrutinib-treated CLL. Turning to the study itself: For this cohort, patients were 10 to 11 relapsed/refractory and approximately 14 treatment-naive, while 17 were IGHV unmutated. Study-level findings and limits: An increase in clonality occurred at ibrutinib response, followed by a return toward baseline at progression.

PBMCs were cryopreserved, and 1.5 to 2.5 micrograms of genomic DNA from them went into TCR beta libraries. The V and J genes are TRBV5-1 and TRBJ2-7; D call uncertain. The clonotype originates from a human donor with chronic lymphocytic leukemia. Sequenced here: PBMCs, sampled after 36 months of ibrutinib treatment. For the CDR3, the DNA is TGCGCCAGCAGCCACGGGCCCAGCTCCTACGAGCAGTACTTC. It yields the protein CASSHGPSSYEQYF.